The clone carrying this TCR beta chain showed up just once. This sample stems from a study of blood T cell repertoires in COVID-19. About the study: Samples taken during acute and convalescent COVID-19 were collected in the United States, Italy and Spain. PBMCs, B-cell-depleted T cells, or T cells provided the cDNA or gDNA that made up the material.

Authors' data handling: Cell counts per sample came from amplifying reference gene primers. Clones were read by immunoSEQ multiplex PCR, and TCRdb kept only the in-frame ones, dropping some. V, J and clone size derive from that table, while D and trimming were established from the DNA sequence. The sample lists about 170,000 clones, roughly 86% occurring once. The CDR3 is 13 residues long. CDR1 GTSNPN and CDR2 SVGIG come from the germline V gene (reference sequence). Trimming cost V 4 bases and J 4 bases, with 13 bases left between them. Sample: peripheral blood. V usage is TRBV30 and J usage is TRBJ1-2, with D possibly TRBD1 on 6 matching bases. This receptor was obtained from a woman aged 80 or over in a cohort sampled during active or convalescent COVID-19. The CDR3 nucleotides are TGTGCCTGGAAATGGAAAGGGGGCTATGGCTACACCTTC. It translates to CAWKWKGGYGYTF.